The clone carrying this TCR beta chain appeared a few times. Antigen unknown. Germline assignment: CDR1 MNHEY and CDR2 SMNVEV (reference sequence). The V end lost 0 bases, the J end lost 2 bases, and 17 bases lay between the germline ends. The CDR3 runs 17 residues. These data are taken from a study of T-cell reconstitution after alpha-beta-depleted transplantation in children. Preparation of the TCRbeta library was carried out with unique molecular identifiers. One entry per CDR3 protein, called by TCRdb with MiXCR from the PCR reads. The table records hundreds of thousands of distinct CDR3 sequences, about an eighth of them present only once. Regarding the study as a whole: Approximately two months post-transplant, alpha-beta T cells reportedly originated from several hundred expanded graft clones. It was newly produced T cells that mostly accounted for T-cell counts and diversity one year after transplant.

The chain links TRBV27 to TRBJ2-7; D unclear. The starting material was PBMCs, obtained before TCRalphabeta/CD19-depleted stem cell transplant. This TCR was sampled from a girl aged 2-10 years with congenital amegakaryocytic thrombocytopenia, due to receive a stem cell transplant. CDR3 sequence reads: CASSLSMVGHLTYEQYF. Here the CDR3 DNA reads TGTGCCAGCAGTTTATCGATGGTAGGGCACCTCACCTACGAGCAGTACTTC.